This TCR beta chain was profiled in a study of Ad26.COV2.S vaccination and SARS-CoV-2 variants. Study-wide background: Donor got 5x10^10 or 1x10^11 viral particles of Ad26.COV2.S.

Of note for this clone: Its antigen is still unknown.

Sequencing was performed with immunoSEQ multiplex PCR; in TCRdb, only in-frame clones are kept and a portion is missing. The sample has hundreds of thousands of clones, approximately 90% seen once; the top ten hold roughly 5%. Indicated treatment: over 15 received Ad26.COV2.S at low or high dose, single or two shots; several received placebo; per-sample allocation not given. The study sampled participants on day 63 after the first vaccine or placebo injection. Broader study findings: It was found that vaccine and placebo recipients had similar non-spike TCR breadth.

Germline V gene data show CDR1 as GTSNPN and CDR2 as SVGIG (reference sequence). V shed 0 bases and J shed 1 base, with 4 bases lying between them. This CDR3 spans 12 amino acids. The source material was peripheral blood, sampled in a trial of Ad26.COV2.S vaccine versus placebo. V is TRBV30 and J is TRBJ2-7; D call uncertain. The clonotype originates from a person aged 18-60 years who received the Ad26.COV2.S COVID-19 vaccine or a placebo. The CDR3 reads CAWSVQSYEQYF. The CDR3 DNA reads TGTGCCTGGAGTGTGCAGTCCTACGAGCAGTACTTC. The variable domain in full, with the rest retrieved from reference TRBV30 and TRBJ2-7, is SQTIHQWPATLVQPVGSPLSLECTVEGTSNPNLYWYRQAAGRGLQLLFYSVGIGQISSEVPQNLSASRPQDRQFILSSKKLLLSDSGFYLCAWSVQSYEQYFGPGTRLTVT.